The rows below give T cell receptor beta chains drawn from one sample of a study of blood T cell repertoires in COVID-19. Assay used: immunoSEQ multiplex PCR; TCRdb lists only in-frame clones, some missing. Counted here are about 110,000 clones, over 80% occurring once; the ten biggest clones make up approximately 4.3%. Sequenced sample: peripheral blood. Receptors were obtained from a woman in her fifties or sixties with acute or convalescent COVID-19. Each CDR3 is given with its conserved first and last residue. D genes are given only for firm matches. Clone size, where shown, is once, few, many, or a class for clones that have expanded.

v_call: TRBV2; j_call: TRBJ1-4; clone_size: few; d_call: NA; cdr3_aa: CASTPGRGRGEKLFF; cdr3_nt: TGTGCCAGCACCCCCGGACGAGGGAGAGGGGAAAAACTGTTTTTT
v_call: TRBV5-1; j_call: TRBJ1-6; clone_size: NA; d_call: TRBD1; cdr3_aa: CASSLAAGGINSPLHF; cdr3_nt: TGCGCCAGCAGCCTCGCAGCAGGGGGGATAAATTCACCCCTCCACTTT
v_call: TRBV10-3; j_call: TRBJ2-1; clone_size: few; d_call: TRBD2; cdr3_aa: CAIRGTSGSPFF; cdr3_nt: TGTGCCATCAGGGGGACTAGCGGGAGCCCGTTCTTC
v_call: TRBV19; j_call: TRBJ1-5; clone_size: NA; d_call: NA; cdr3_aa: CASSTAGGHNQPQHF; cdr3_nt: TGTGCCAGTAGTACCGCGGGGGGGCACAATCAGCCCCAGCATTTT
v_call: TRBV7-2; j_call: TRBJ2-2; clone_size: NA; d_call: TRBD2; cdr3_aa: CASSLFSSGRARTGELFF; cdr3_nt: TGTGCCAGCAGCTTATTTTCTAGCGGGAGGGCCCGTACCGGGGAGCTGTTTTTT
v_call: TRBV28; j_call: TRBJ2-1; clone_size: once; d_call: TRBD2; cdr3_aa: CASSLGLLNEQFF; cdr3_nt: TGTGCCAGCAGTCTGGGACTATTAAATGAGCAGTTCTTC
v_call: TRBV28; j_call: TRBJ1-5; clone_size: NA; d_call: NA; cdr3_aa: CASLRQANQPQHF; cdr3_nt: TGTGCCAGCCTAAGGCAGGCCAATCAGCCCCAGCATTTT
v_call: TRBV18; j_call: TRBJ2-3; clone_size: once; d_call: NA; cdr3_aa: CASSPGGARITTDTQYF; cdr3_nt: TGTGCCAGCTCACCCGGAGGGGCCAGAATTACCACAGATACGCAGTATTTT
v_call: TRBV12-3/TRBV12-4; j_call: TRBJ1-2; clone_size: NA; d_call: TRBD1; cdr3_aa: CASRLTGTYGYTF; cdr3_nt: TGTGCCAGCAGATTGACAGGGACCTATGGCTACACCTTC
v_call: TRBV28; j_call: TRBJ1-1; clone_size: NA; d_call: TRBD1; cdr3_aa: CASRRTGEWTEAFF; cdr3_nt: TGTGCCAGCAGACGAACAGGGGAATGGACTGAAGCTTTCTTT
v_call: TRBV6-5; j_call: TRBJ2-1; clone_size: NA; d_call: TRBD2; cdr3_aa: CASSKGWGGYNEQFF; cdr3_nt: TGTGCCAGCAGTAAGGGGTGGGGGGGCTACAATGAGCAGTTCTTC
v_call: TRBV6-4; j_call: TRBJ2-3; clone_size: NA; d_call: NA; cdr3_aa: CASSPQGSRTDTQYF; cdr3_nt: TGTGCCAGCAGTCCTCAGGGAAGCCGAACAGATACGCAGTATTTT
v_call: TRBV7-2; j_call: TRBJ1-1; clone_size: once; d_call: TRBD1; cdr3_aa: CASSPRTGKNTEAFF; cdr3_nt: TGTGCCAGCAGCCCCAGGACAGGAAAGAACACTGAAGCTTTCTTT
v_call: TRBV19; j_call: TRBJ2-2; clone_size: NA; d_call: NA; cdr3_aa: CASSGRTAGELFF; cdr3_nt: TGTGCCAGTAGCGGGAGAACTGCCGGGGAGCTGTTTTTT
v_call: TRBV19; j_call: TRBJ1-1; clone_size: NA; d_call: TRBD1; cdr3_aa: CASSMARGDTEAFF; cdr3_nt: TGTGCCAGTAGTATGGCCAGGGGGGACACTGAAGCTTTCTTT
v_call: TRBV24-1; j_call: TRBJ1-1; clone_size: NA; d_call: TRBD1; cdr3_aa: CATSAQGPLRTLKLFF; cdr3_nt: TGTGCCACCAGTGCACAGGGGCCCCTTCGAACACTGAAGCTTTTCTTT
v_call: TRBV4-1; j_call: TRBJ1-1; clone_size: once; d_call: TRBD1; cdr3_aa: CASSHPGQGVEAFF; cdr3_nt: TGCGCCAGCAGCCACCCGGGACAGGGGGTTGAAGCTTTCTTT
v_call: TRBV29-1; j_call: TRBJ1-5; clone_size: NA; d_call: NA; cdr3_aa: CSVGGGSNQPQHF; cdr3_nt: TGCAGCGTTGGAGGAGGAAGCAATCAGCCCCAGCATTTT
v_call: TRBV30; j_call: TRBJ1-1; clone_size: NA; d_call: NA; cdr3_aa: CAWSVQAGAFF; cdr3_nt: TGTGCCTGGAGTGTACAGGCCGGGGCTTTCTTT
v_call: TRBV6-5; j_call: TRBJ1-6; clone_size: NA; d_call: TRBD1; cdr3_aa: CASRRDRVNSPLHF; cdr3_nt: TGTGCCAGCAGGAGGGACAGGGTTAATTCACCCCTCCACTTT
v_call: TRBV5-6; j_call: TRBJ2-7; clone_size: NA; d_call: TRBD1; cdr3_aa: CASSPQGQGNYEQYF; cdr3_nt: TGTGCCAGCAGCCCACAGGGACAGGGAAACTACGAGCAGTACTTC
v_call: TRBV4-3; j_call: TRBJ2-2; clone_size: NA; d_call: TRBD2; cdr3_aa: CASSQGWTSGSHTGELFF; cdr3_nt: TGCGCCAGCAGCCAAGGCTGGACTAGCGGGAGCCACACCGGGGAGCTGTTTTTT
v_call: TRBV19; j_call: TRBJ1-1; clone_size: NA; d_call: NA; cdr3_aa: CASSILYEGENTEAFF; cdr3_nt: TGTGCCAGTAGTATCCTCTATGAGGGGGAAAACACTGAAGCTTTCTTT
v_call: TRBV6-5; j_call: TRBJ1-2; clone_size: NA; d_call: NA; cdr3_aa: CASSQNREGNYGYTF; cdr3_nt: TGTGCCAGCAGTCAAAACAGGGAGGGCAACTATGGCTACACCTTC